Described below is a single T cell receptor beta chain sequence and its context. Its antigen remains unidentified. Base qualities are not recorded, but no much larger clone differs from it by a single base. This specimen comes from a study of CD8 T cells in Susac syndrome (dated by TCRdb to the late 2010s). As for the study more broadly: Repertoire sequencing was used to test whether CD8+ T cell activation and differentiation in Susac syndrome was antigen driven. Results and caveats for the whole study, not just this receptor: The number of individuals in the TCR sequencing and HLA analysis was acknowledged as relatively small.

Peripheral blood CD8+ and CD4+ T cells from healthy donors, Susac syndrome patients and multiple sclerosis patients were profiled using high-throughput TCR beta sequencing. The multiple sclerosis controls were treatment-naive patients whose relapsing-remitting disease, either stable or active, fulfilled the revised McDonald criteria. Bulk CD8+ and CD4+ T cells were purified magnetically by negative isolation, whereas CD8+ TEMRA cells were enriched by FACS. Blood was drawn into EDTA tubes, processed within 24 hours, and PBMCs were isolated by density gradient centrifugation. PBMCs destined for TCR sequencing were cryopreserved in liquid nitrogen and later thawed in a 37 °C water bath. A purity of at least 90% was achieved for sorted or isolated CD4+, CD8+ and CD8+ TEMRA cells. There are 13 amino acids in the CDR3, from cysteine to phenylalanine inclusive. The kept DNA is CDR3 alone, 39 bases in frame from the first base. Taken from the germline V gene (reference sequence), the CDR1 and CDR2 loops are SSHAT and FNYEAQ.

RNA was extracted using the RNeasy kit, and about 0.5 to 1 ug of the RNA was reverse transcribed with random hexamers. The immunoSEQ multiplex PCR assay, covering 54 Vbeta and 13 Jbeta segments, was used to amplify TCR beta CDR3 regions. Bias from PCR amplification was corrected by using a synthetic template baseline for primer optimization and for computational correction. Per the original workflow: Reads were assigned to V, D and J genes according to IMGT and analyzed in immunoSEQ Analyzer, with only productive sequences retained. Clonality was computed as one minus Shannon entropy normalized by log2 of the number of productive unique sequences. For each patient and control, public and private clones were evaluated among the 100 most prevalent clones. Susac-specific clones were defined as absent from healthy and MS cohorts, 800 to 1,200 published viral clones and other ImmuneACCESS disease sequences. TCRdb reworked the public reads: Q25 trimming with fastp, MiXCR clone assembly, productive beta chains retained. Every entry covers one CDR3 protein and lists the most common genes and DNA from its rows. What appears here as the V and J calls and clone size reflects TCRdb's work, not the paper's. The sample table holds 190,000 or so distinct CDR3 sequences, of which around 95% were seen once. Approximately 0.075% of the sample goes to the ten largest clones.

This chain is built from TRBV7-7 and TRBJ2-1, with the D gene not confidently named. The sample taken for sequencing was CD4+ T cells from PBMCs. The TCR sequence derives from a human donor with multiple sclerosis. In nucleotides, the sequence is TGTGCTAGCCAAGGCAGAAACTCCAATGAGCAGTTCTTC. Translated, it reads CASQGRNSNEQFF.